The clone carrying this TCR beta chain was seen a handful of times. Its antigen remains unidentified. The second PCR ran roughly 6 to 11 cycles with a sample-barcoded 5' primer and J-beta primers. Carrying 12 random nucleotides, a template-switch adaptor labeled each individual cDNA molecule. In TCRdb, the 5' RACE reads were re-called with MiXCR into one record per CDR3 protein. This table has hundreds of thousands of distinct CDR3 sequences, under 40% appearing once. The data are from a study of blood T cells in healthy people across ages. Isolation per sample recovered at least 6 million PBMCs. The length of the CDR3 is 17 residues. The germline V gene encodes CDR1 LGHNA and CDR2 YSLEER. J lost 4 bases, V lost 2 bases, and 5 bases had no gene match. Overall study results and limits: Age brought a roughly linear fall in TCR beta diversity measured per million T cells.

The receptor was isolated from a man in his late teens or twenties in good health. The sequenced sample was blood. The V call is TRBV4-3, the J call TRBJ2-2; 12 bases are a match to TRBD2. CDR3 residues: CASSQRGLAGGTGELFF. In nucleotides, the CDR3 is TGCGCCAGCAGCCAAAGGGGACTAGCGGGTGGCACCGGGGAGCTGTTTTTT.